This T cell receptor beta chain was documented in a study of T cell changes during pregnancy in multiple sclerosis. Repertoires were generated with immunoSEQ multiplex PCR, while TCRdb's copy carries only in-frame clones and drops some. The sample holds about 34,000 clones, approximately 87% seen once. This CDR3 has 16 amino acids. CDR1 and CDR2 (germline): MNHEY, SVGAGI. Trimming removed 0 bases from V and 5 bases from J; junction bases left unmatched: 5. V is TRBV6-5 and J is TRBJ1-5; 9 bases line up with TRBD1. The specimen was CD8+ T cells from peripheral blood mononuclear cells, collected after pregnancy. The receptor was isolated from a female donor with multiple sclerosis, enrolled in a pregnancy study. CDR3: CASSYSYRGHDQPQHF. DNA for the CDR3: TGTGCCAGCAGTTACTCGTACAGGGGGCACGATCAGCCCCAGCATTTT.